These T cell receptor beta chains were read from a single sample in a study of T-cell reconstitution after alpha-beta-depleted transplantation in children. TCRdb re-analysed the PCR reads in MiXCR, keeping a single row per CDR3 protein. Found here are approximately 170,000 distinct CDR3 sequences, around 10% of them singletons; the top ten hold 13%. The input for sequencing was PBMCs, taken before TCRalphabeta/CD19-depleted stem cell transplant. The receptors were sampled from a boy aged 2 to 9 with acute myeloid leukemia, due to receive a stem cell transplant. Each CDR3 is given with its conserved first and last residue.

v_call	cdr3_aa
TRBV5-5	CASSLRRASYEQYF
TRBV5-5	CASSLAASAYNEQFF
TRBV28	CASSPHRVGQPQHF
TRBV5-4	CASGDSTDTQYF
TRBV6-1	CASSLPAGTSGRGETQYF
TRBV28	CASSFPLAGGSYEQYF
TRBV7-9	CASSLALAGDLKETQYF
TRBV5-1	CASSLAPEQTYEQYF
TRBV10-2	CASSVLVAGVNTGELFF
TRBV14	CASSEHQGLVTEYEETQYF
TRBV7-9	CASSLFAATNEKLFF
TRBV30	CASLRGNTEAFF
TRBV28	CASSLPGQLGNTIYF
TRBV20-1	CSARGLRANTGELFF
TRBV5-5	CASSSRDRGFLGYTF
TRBV20-1	CSAKTGGENTEAFF
TRBV4-1	CASSQDRTTLGTDTQYF
TRBV5-6	CASSLGGTVNSPLHF